This T cell receptor (beta chain) is drawn from a study of response to subunit inactivated influenza vaccine. Points from the study as a whole: The study's authors posited that every seasonal influenza vaccination enlists few new T cells.

TCRdb ran MiXCR on the RT-PCR reads and lists one entry per CDR3 protein. The repertoire holds approximately 500,000 distinct CDR3 sequences, under 25% seen once, with 2.5% to 3.5% in the top ten. The CDR3 loop spans 14 amino acids. The V end was cut by 4 bases, the J end by 5 bases, with 13 bases between. The germline gives CDR1 KGHDR, CDR2 SFDVKD. Remarks on this clonotype: Antigen specificity is unknown. This may come from a read error, since a much larger clone is one base off.

The sample was also reused in another study, on T cells expressing NK-cell markers. As that study records: Production of TCR beta cDNA relied on 5'RACE template switching with UMIs. HCMV serostatus: seven of eight sequenced donors positive, one negative. These clonotypes additionally ranked first within the CD3+CD56-NKG2C+ fraction of several donors. The study did not resolve the HCMV specificity of expanded NKG2C+ T cell clones.

Source: CD4+ T cells sorted from PBMCs, taken approximately 12 days after vaccination. The rearrangement joins TRBV24-1 to TRBJ1-1; no firm D call. The clonotype comes from a man aged 45 to 65 who received an inactivated influenza vaccine. CDR3 protein: CATSENGRRTEAFF. In DNA, the CDR3 is TGTGCCACCAGTGAGAACGGACGGAGGACTGAAGCTTTCTTT.